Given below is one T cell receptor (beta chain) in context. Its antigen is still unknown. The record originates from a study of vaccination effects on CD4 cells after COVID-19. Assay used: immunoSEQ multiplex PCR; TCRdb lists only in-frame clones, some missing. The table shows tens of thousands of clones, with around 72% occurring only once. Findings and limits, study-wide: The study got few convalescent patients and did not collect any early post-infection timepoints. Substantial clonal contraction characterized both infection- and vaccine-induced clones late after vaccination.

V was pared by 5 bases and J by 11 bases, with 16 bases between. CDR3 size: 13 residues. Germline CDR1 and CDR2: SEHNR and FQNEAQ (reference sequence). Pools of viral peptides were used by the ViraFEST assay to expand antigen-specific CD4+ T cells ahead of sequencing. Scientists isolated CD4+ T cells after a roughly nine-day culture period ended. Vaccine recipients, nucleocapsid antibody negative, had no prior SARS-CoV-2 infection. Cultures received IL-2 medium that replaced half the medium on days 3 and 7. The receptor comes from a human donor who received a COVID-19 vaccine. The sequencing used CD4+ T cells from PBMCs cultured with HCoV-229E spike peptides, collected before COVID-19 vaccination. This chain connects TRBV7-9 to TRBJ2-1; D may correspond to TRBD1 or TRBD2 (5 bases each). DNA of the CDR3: TGTGCCAGCAGCATAAGACAGAGGGATAAGCAGTTCTTC. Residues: CASSIRQRDKQFF.